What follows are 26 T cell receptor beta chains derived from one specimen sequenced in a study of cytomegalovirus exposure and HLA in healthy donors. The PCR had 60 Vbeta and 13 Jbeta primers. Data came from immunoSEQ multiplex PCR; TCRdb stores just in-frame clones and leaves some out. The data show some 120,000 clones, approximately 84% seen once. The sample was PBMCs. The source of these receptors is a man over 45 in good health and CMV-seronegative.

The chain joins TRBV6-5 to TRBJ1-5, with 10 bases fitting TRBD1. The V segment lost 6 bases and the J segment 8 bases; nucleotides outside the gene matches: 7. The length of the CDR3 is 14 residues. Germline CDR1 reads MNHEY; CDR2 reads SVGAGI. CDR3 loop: CASRPDRGREPQHF. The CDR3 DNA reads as TGTGCCAGCAGGCCAGACAGGGGGCGGGAGCCCCAGCATTTT.

For the CDR3, the DNA is TGTGCCAGCAGCCCCCCGGGGGTGACCGGGGAGCTGTTTTTT. It encodes CASSPPGVTGELFF. The chain links TRBV9 to TRBJ2-2; TRBD2 is a possible D gene (6 bases). CDR1 is SGDLS and CDR2 is YYNGEE in the germline V gene. Trimming took off 4 bases at V and 5 bases at J, with 12 bases between the two ends. The CDR3 runs to 14 residues.

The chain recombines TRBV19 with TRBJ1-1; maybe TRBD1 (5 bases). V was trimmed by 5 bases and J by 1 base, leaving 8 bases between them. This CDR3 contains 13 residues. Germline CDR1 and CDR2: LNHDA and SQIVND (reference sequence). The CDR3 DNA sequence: TGTGCCAGTAGTCAGGGCAAGAACACTGAAGCTTTCTTT. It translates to CASSQGKNTEAFF.

The CDR3 DNA follows: TGTGCCAGCAGCTTCGGGACTAGCCGAAATGAGCAGTTCTTC. Translated: CASSFGTSRNEQFF. This chain joins TRBV11-2 and TRBJ2-1; 9 bases align to TRBD2. The CDR3 spans 14 residues. Germline CDR1 is SGHAT and CDR2 is FQNNGV. V shed 3 bases, J shed 7 bases, and the junction held 4 bases outside the gene matches.

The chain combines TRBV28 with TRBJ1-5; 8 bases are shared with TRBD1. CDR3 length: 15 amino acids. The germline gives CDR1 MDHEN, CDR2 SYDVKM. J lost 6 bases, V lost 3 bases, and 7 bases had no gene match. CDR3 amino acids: CASSLRTGLSQPQHF. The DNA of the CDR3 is TGTGCCAGCAGTTTGAGGACAGGGTTATCTCAGCCCCAGCATTTT.

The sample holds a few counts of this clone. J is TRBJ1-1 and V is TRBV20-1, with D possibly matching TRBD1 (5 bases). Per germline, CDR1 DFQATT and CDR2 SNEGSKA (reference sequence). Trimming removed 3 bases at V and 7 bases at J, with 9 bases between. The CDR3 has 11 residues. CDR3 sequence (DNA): TGCAGTGCTAGGTGGGACTATGAAGCTTTCTTT. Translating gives CSARWDYEAFF.

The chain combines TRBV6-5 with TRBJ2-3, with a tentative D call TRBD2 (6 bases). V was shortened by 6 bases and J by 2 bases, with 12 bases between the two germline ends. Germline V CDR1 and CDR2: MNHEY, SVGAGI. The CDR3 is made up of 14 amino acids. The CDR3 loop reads CASRAEGYTDTQYF. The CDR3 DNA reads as TGTGCCAGCAGGGCGGAGGGGTACACAGATACGCAGTATTTT.

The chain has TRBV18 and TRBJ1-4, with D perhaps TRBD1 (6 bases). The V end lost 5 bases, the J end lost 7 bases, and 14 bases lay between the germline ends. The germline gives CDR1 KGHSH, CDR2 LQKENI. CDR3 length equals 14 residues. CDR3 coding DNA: TGTGCCAGCTCAACCGACAGGAGCGGTGAAAAACTGTTTTTT. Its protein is CASSTDRSGEKLFF.

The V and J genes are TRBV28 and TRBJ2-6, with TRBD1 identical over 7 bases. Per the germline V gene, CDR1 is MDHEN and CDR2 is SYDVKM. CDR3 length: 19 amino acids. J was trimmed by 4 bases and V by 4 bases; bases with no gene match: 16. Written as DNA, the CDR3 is TGTGCCAGCAGTTCGCCACAGGGGCGATTAGTTCCCGGGGCCAACGTCCTGACTTTC. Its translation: CASSSPQGRLVPGANVLTF.

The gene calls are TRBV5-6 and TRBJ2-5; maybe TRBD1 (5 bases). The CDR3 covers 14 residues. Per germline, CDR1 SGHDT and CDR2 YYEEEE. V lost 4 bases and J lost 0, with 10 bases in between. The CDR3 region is CASSLNRYQETQYF. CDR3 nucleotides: TGTGCCAGCAGCCTTAACAGGTACCAAGAGACCCAGTACTTC.

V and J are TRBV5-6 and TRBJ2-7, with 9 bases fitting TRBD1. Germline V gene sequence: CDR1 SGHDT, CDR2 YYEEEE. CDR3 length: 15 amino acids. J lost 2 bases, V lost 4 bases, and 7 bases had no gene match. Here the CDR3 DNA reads TGTGCCAGCAGCATTCCGGGACAGGGTGCCTACGAGCAGTACTTC. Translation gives CASSIPGQGAYEQYF.

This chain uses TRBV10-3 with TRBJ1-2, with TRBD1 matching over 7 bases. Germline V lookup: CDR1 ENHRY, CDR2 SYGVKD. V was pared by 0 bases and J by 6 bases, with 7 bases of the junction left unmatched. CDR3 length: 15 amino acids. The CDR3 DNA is TGTGCCATCAGTGAGTCGCGCGAGACAGGGAATGGCTACACCTTC. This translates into CAISESRETGNGYTF.

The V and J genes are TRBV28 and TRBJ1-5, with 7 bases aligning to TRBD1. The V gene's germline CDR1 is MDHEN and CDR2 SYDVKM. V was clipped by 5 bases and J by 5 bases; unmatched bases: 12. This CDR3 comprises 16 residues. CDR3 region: CASSAVRDRRHQPQHF. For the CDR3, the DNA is TGTGCCAGCAGTGCGGTCCGGGACAGACGTCATCAGCCCCAGCATTTT. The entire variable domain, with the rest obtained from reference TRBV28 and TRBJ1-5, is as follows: DVKVTQSSRYLVKRTGEKVFLECVQDMDHENMFWYRQDPGLGLRLIYFSYDVKMKEKGDIPEGYSVSREKKERFSLILESASTNQTSMYLCASSAVRDRRHQPQHFGDGTRLSIL.

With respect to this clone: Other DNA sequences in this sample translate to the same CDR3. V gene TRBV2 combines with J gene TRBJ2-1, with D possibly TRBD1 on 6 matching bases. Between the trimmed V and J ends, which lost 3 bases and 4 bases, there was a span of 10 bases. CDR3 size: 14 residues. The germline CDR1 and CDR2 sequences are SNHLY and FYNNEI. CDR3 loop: CASSEDGQYNEQFF. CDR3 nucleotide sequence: TGTGCCAGCAGTGAGGATGGACAGTACAATGAGCAGTTCTTC.

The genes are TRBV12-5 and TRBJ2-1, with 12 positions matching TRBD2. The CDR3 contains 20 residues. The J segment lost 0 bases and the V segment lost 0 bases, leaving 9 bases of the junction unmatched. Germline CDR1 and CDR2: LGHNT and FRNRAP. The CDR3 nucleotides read TGTGCTAGTGGTTTGGTACGCGTACTAGCGGGAGGAAGCTCCTACAATGAGCAGTTCTTC. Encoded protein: CASGLVRVLAGGSSYNEQFF.

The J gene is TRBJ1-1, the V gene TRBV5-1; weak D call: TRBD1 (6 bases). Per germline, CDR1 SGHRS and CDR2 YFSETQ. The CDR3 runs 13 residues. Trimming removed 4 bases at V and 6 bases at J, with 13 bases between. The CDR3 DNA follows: TGCGCCAGCAGCCCAACCCCAGGGGCTGAAGCTTTCTTT. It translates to CASSPTPGAEAFF. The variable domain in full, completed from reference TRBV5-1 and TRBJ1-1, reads KAGVTQTPRYLIKTRGQQVTLSCSPISGHRSVSWYQQTPGQGLQFLFEYFSETQRNKGNFPGRFSGRQFSNSRSEMNVSTLELGDSALYLCASSPTPGAEAFFGQGTRLTVV.

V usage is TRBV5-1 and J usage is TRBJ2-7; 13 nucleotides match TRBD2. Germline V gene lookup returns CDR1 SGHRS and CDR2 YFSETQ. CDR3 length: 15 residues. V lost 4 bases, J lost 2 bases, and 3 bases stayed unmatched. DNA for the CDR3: TGCGCCAGCAGCCAACTAGCGGGAGGGACCTACGAGCAGTACTTC. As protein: CASSQLAGGTYEQYF.

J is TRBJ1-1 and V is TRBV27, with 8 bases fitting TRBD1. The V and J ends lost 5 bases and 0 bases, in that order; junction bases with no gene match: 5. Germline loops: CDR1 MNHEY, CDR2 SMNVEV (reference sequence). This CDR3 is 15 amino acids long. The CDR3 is CASSPAGGLNTEAFF. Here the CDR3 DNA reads TGTGCCAGCAGTCCCGCAGGGGGCTTGAACACTGAAGCTTTCTTT.

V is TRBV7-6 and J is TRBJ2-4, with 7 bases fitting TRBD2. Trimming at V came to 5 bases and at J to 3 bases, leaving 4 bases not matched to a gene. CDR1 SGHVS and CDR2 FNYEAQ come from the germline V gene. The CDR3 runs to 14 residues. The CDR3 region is CASSRGRDKNIQYF. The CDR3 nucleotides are TGTGCCAGCAGCCGGGGGAGGGACAAAAACATTCAGTACTTC.

The CDR3 DNA reads as TGTGCCAGCAGCCGATCAGGAAGTCCTAGCGGGTCCTACGAGCAGTACTTC. It translates to CASSRSGSPSGSYEQYF. The chain recombines TRBV7-3 with TRBJ2-7; TRBD2 aligns across 8 bases. The CDR3 is 17 residues long. Germline loops: CDR1 SGHTA, CDR2 FQGTGA. The J segment lost 1 base and the V segment lost 5 bases, leaving 13 bases of the junction unmatched.

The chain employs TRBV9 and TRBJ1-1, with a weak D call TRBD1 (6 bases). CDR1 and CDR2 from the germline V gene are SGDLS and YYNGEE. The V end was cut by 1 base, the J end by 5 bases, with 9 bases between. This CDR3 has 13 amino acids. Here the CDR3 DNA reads TGTGCCAGCAGCGTACAACAGGGAACTGAAGCTTTCTTT. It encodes CASSVQQGTEAFF. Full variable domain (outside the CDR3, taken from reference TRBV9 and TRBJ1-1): DSGVTQTPKHLITATGQRVTLRCSPRSGDLSVYWYQQSLDQGLQFLIQYYNGEERAKGNILERFSAQQFPDLHSELNLSSLELGDSALYFCASSVQQGTEAFFGQGTRLTVV.

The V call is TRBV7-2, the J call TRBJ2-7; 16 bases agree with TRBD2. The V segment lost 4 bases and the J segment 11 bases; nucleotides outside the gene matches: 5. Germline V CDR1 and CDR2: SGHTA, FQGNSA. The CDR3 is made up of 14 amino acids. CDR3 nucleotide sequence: TGTGCCAGCAGCTCGGGACTAGCGGGAGGGAGGGAGTACTTC. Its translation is CASSSGLAGGREYF.

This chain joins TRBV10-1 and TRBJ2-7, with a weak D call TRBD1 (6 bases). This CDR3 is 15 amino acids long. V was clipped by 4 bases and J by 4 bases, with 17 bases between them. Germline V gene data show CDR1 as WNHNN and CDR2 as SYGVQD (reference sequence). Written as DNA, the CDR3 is TGCGCCAGCAGTGGATACAGGGCTCAATTTTACGAGCAGTACTTC. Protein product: CASSGYRAQFYEQYF.

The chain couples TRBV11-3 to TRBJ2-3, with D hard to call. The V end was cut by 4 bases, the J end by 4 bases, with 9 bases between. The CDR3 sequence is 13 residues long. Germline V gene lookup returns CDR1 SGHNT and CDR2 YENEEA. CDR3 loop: CASSSSGADTQYF. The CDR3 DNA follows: TGTGCCAGCAGCTCCTCAGGTGCAGATACGCAGTATTTT. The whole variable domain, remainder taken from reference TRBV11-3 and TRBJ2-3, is EAGVVQSPRYKIIEKKQPVAFWCNPISGHNTLYWYLQNLGQGPELLIRYENEEAVDDSQLPKDRFSAERLKGVDSTLKIQPAELGDSAVYLCASSSSGADTQYFGPGTRLTVL.

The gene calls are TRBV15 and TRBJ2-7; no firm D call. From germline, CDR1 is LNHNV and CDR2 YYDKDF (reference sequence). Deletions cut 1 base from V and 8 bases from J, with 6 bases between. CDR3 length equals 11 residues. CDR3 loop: CATSRGAQQYF. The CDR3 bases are TGTGCCACCAGCAGAGGAGCACAGCAGTACTTC.

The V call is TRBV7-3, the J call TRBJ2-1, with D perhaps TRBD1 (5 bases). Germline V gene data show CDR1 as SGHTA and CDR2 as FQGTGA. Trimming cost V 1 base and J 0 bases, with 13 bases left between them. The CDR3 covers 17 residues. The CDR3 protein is CASSLMGRVNSYNEQFF. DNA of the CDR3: TGTGCCAGCAGCTTAATGGGCAGGGTGAACTCCTACAATGAGCAGTTCTTC.